Below, one TCR beta chain is given with its context. CDR1 and CDR2 (germline): SGDLS, YYNGEE. Trimming shortened V by 3 bases and J by 3 bases, and 9 bases separated the two germline ends. CDR3 length: 13 amino acids. CD8+ and CD4+ T cells taken from blood had their TCR beta sequenced. Treatment-naive patients with stable or active relapsing-remitting disease served as multiple sclerosis controls. While CD8+ and CD4+ T cells were isolated negatively, TEMRA cells were enriched by FACS. RNA amounts of about 0.45 to 1 ug underwent reverse transcription with random hexamers. A multiplex approach, immunoSEQ multiplex PCR, amplified TCR beta CDR3 across 54 Vbeta and 13 Jbeta. TCRdb fed the immunoSEQ multiplex PCR reads into MiXCR, producing one record per CDR3 protein. The repertoire holds fewer than 200,000 distinct CDR3 sequences, with approximately 95% as singletons. These data belong to a study of CD8 T cells in Susac syndrome.

Source material: CD8+ T cells from PBMCs. J is TRBJ1-2 and V is TRBV9, with no clear D. The TCR sequence derives from a human donor with multiple sclerosis. CDR3 region: CASSARADYGYTF. CDR3 coding DNA: TGTGCCAGCAGCGCCCGGGCAGACTATGGCTACACCTTC.